Sequencing of this T cell receptor beta chain was carried out in a study of T cells after posttransplantation cyclophosphamide. Study observations and caveats: Donor-recipient repertoire similarity was low at 1-2 months, rising over year one.

The protocol was immunoSEQ multiplex PCR, while the TCRdb copy is restricted to in-frame clones and leaves out a portion. Of approximately 16,000 clones in the sample, 84% were seen once. Control samples came 1 year after myeloablative marrow transplants with methotrexate plus calcineurin inhibitor. Concerning this clone itself: Antigen unknown.

CDR3 size: 14 residues. Germline CDR1 GTSNPN, CDR2 SVGIG (reference sequence). V lost 3 bases and J 1 base, leaving 12 bases between the germline ends. This chain joins TRBV30 and TRBJ1-1; D possibly corresponds to TRBD1 (5 bases). The specimen was PBMCs, collected roughly 350 days after allogeneic stem cell transplant with calcineurin inhibitor and methotrexate. The clonotype was recovered from a male patient in his late teens or twenties who received an allogeneic stem cell transplant from a related donor, was CMV-positive, and had no GVHD. These T cells may partly come from the graft donor. This CDR3 is CAWRTRQRNTEAFF. DNA of the CDR3: TGTGCCTGGAGGACAAGACAGCGGAACACTGAAGCTTTCTTT.